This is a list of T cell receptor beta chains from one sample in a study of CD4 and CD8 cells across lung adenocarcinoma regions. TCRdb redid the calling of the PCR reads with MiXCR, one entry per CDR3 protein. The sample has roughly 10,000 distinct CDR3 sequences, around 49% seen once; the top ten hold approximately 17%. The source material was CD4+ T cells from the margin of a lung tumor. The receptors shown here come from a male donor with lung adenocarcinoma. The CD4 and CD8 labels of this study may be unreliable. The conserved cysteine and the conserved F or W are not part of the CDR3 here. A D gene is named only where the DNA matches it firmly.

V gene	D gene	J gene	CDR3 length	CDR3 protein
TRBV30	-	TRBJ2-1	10	AWSGGHNEQF
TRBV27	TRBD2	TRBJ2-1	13	ASSSTSGVYNEQF
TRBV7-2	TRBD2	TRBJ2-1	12	ASSFGGRVFKQF
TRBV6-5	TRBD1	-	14	ASSYLTGTGSYEQY
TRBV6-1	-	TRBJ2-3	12	ASSGGRGPETQY
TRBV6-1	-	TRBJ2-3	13	ARGEGGGEPDTQY
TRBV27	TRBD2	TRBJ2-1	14	ASLQGTSGIYNEQF
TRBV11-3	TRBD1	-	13	AAGSGDSGQDTQY
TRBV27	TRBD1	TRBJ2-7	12	ASSPRTGMNEQY
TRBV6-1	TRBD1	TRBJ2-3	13	ASSGRTGQGDTQY
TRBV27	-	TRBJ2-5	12	ASSPRAVQETQY
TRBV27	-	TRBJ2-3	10	ASSPRPDTQY
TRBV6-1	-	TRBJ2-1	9	ASLGEYEQL
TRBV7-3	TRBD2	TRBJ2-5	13	ASSLMAGEAETQY
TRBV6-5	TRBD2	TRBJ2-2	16	ASSYLKRGRGGTGELF
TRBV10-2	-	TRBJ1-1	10	ASRRQNTEAF
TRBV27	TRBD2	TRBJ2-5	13	ASSLLMGGQETQY
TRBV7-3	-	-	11	ASSFRHNYEQY
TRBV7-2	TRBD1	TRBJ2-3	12	ASSFRTGDNEQC
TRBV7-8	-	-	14	ASSLAGLGAKDTQY
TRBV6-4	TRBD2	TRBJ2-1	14	ASSTGVAGGHNEQF
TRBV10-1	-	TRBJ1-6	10	ASSETNSPLH
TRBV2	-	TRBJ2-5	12	ASSGGTNQETQY
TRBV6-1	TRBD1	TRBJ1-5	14	ASSDFGQGTNQPQH
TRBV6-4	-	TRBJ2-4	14	ASSDSGVWGTDIQY
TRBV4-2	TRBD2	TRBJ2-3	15	ASSQDSSGGGGDTQY
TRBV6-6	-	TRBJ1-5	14	ASSGLGIRLSQPQH
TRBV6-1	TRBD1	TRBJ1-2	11	ASSEDRGYGYT
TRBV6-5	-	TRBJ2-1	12	ASSLKNSYNEQF
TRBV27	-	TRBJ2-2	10	ASSLNTGELF
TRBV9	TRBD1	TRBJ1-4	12	ASSEGQGGEKLF
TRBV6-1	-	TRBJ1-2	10	ASSEPPVGYT
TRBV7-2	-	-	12	ASSFDQRAYEQY
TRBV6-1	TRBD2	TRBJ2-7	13	ASSGLTSGNYEQY